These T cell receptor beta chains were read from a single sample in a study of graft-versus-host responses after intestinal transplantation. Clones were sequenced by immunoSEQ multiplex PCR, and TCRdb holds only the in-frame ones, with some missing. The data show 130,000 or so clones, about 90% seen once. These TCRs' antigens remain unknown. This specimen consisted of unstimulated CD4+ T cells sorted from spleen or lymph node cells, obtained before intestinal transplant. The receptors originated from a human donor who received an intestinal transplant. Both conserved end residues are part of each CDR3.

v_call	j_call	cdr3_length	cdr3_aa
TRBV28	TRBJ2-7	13	CASTFDWGHEQYF
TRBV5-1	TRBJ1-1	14	CASSPSWGETEAFF
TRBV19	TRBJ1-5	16	CASSMPYRGTSQPQHF
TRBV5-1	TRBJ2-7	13	CASSYRGVNEQYF
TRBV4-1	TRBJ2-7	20	CASSLRIVDGFLGTTYEQYF
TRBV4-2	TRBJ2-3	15	CASSQQGASTDTQYF
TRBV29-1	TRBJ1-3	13	CSVAEGGGNTIYF
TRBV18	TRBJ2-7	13	CASSPAGSYEQYF
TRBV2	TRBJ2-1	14	CASTLRSSYNEQFF
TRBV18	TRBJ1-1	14	CASSQRQDYTEAFF
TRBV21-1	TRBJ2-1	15	CASSNGLAGDNEQFF
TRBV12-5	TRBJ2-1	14	CASGSGTSVGEQFF
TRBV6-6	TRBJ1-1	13	CASSLDRDSEAFF
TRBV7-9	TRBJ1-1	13	CASTRTGTTEAFF
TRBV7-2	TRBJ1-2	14	CASSLDGVGYGYTF
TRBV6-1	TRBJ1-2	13	CASSDGGSGGYTF
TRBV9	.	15	CASSVGDYIPYEQYF
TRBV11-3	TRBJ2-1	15	CASSLIAGGPNEQFF
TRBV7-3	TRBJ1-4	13	CASSSRWAEKLFF
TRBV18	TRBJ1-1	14	CASSPSGLNTEAFF
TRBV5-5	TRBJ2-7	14	CASSWVDRGYEQYF
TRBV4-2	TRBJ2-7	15	CASSQDPGSSYEQYF
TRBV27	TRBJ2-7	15	CASSLGWVEVYEQYF
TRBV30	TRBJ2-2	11	CAWSRYGELFF
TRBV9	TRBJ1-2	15	CASSVGESRQHGYTF
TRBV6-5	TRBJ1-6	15	CASSYGGQGGSPLHF
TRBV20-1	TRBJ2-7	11	CSARQVYEQYF
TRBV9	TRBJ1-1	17	CAEEGMIRDAGHTEAFF
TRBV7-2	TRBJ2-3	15	CASSFTGTSYNTQYF
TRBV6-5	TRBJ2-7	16	CASSSLAGSFRYEQYF
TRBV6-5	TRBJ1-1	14	CASSFLGADTEAFF
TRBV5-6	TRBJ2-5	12	CASSLREETQYF
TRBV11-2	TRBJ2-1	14	CASSWKAGTTEQFF
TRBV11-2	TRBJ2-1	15	CASSHRDWLYNEQFF
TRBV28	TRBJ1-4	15	CASSLPDGSNEKLFF
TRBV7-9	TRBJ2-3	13	CASNGQGADTQYF
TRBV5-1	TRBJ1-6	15	CASSSGTGAGSPLHF
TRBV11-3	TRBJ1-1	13	CASSLKTNTEAFF
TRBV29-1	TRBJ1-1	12	CSVGRTNTEAFF
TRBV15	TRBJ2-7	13	CATSRGGVYEQYF
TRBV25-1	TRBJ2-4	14	CASSHDLAKNIQYF
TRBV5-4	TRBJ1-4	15	CASSFSGGTNEKLFF
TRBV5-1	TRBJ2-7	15	CASSFFGQDPYEQYF
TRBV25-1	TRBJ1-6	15	CASSASVLLNSPLHF
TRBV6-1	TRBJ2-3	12	CASRTGGDTQYF
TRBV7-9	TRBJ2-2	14	CASSVTGNTGELFF